The TCR beta chain described here comes from a study of shared clonotypes between healthy human individuals (TCRdb year 2020). Background for the entire study: The cohort included three men and a couple of women between 18 and 49 years of age. Leukapheresis yielded between about 0.9 and 10 billion PBMCs per donor. To estimate repertoire size and how much clonotypes are shared between individuals, the study performed deep sequencing of blood TCR repertoires from about five healthy adults. To increase sequencing depth and limit assay-specific biases, different laboratories used diverse techniques to prepare libraries and sequence TCR repertoires. For each donor, three plates each were used for CD4 naive and CD4 memory, two plates were used for CD8 naive, and one plate was used for CD8 memory.

TCR CDR3 regions were amplified from genomic DNA by multiplex PCR using the deep immunoSEQ assay. Genomic DNA extracted from each cell subset was distributed evenly over all wells of several immunoSEQ 96-well plates, and each plate served as one replicate. For sorted subsets, about 210 ng of genomic DNA, equivalent to around 29,000 T cell genomes, went into each replicate PCR. Purified libraries were measured with a Qubit 3.0 fluorometer, size-checked on a Bioanalyzer 2100, and measured again with the KAPA Library Quantification kit. A separate single-read 150-cycle Illumina NextSeq 550 flow cell was used to sequence each immunoSEQ 96-well plate. On the study's bioinformatics: Because only junctional sequences without quality scores were contained in the immunoSEQ output, filtering matching that applied to full-length reads could not be performed. Sequences were annotated with PyIR, a Python wrapper for IgBLAST v1.9, using IMGT germline references to assign V/J genes and CDR3. Reads were filtered out if the reads had weak V/J assignments (E-value above 1e-6), no CDR3, stop codons, out-of-frame junctions, or ambiguous translated residues. V3J clonotypes were defined by identical inferred V gene, J gene, and CDR3 amino acid sequence. The percentage overlap between two repertoires was calculated by dividing the number of shared unique clonotypes by the size of the smaller repertoire. Repertoire richness was assessed with RTK rarefaction, the Chao1 estimator, and Recon v2.1 estimates of unobserved clonotypes. Generation probabilities were computed with OLGA for all TCRbeta clonotypes obtained by the gDNA method from several donors. TCRdb retrieved this table from immuneACCESS and kept in-frame rearrangements only. Not all clones are present; in checked studies, unresolved V genes account for under half, and no reason is known for the remainder. V, J and clone size derive from that table, while D and trimming were established from the DNA sequence. The sample profile shows roughly 2.2 million clones; around 93% of them were found once. The ten most abundant clones make up 0.3% to 0.4% of the sample.

Donors were healthy HIV-negative adults with no recently reported acute infections or vaccinations. All donors were Caucasian adults living in Nashville, Tennessee, USA. CD4+ T cells were enriched through magnetic negative selection, after which naive cells were positively selected on CD45RA and the remaining negative fraction served as the memory subset. Blood was obtained by leukapheresis, after which PBMCs were separated by Ficoll-Histopaque density gradient centrifugation and cryopreserved in liquid nitrogen vapor phase. Analytical flow cytometry was used to check the purity and quantity of every magnetically sorted T cell population. From each sorted fraction, genomic DNA was isolated and quantified by UV absorbance on a Nanodrop 2000c. For this clone: Its cognate antigen has yet to be identified. Per-base qualities were not stored, and no clone one base away is much larger.

CDR1 is given as SGDLS and CDR2 as YYNGEE, both from the germline V gene. Deletion took 4 bases off V and 4 bases off J, with a span of 21 bases between the germline ends. From cysteine to phenylalanine, the CDR3 is 17 amino acids long. Only the CDR3 DNA is retained, 51 bases long and in frame from the first base. Study-level results and caveats: Based on pairwise subsampling, the degree of clonotype sharing among donors was expected to be affected by sequencing depth. Because the study included a small number of donors, the genetic and exposure-history diversity represented was limited. Naive subsets generally had larger estimated clonotype richness than memory subsets did. Clonotypes shared by all four sorted-subset donors showed higher generation probabilities than non-shared clonotypes. Sampling was restricted to blood, and TCR repertoires in tissue are likely to differ from TCR repertoires in blood. Incomplete sequencing was indicated by rarefaction of sorted-subset datasets, despite the large sequencing depth. Across several donors, roughly 5% of naive CD4, roughly 3.5% of naive CD8, about 2% of memory CD4, and roughly 0.41% of memory CD8 clonotypes were shared.

The sequence came from a man between 18 and 35 years old in good health. Some clones in this sample may be carry-over from other donors' samples. The chain employs TRBV9 and TRBJ1-3; D gene: possibly TRBD1, on 6 matching bases. The sequenced material came from naive CD4+ T cells from PBMCs. Sample cell subset or site, as interpreted from the label and publication: CD45RA+ positively selected. The CDR3: CASSPQVAGAYGNTIYF. Read as DNA, the sequence is TGTGCCAGCAGCCCCCAGGTCGCAGGGGCGTACGGAAACACCATATATTTT.